This TCR beta chain appears in the sequencing data of a study of PD-1 blockade in classical Hodgkin lymphoma. Study results and caveats: Lower baseline TCR diversity marked trial partial responders and progressors.

On this clone: Its antigen is unknown.

V was pared by 10 bases and J by 5 bases, with 18 bases between. Germline V gives CDR1 MNHNY, CDR2 SVGAGI (reference sequence). The length of the CDR3 is 15 residues. Using immunoSEQ multiplex PCR, the repertoire was profiled, and TCRdb retains in-frame clones only, with some absent. Found here are just over 25,000 clones, more than 75% of them singletons; the top ten hold 2.5%. Each patient relapsed following autologous stem cell transplantation, and prior brentuximab vedotin exposure differed. This TCR derives from a human donor with classical Hodgkin lymphoma. Sequenced here: peripheral blood mononuclear cells (PBMCs), sampled at baseline. V is TRBV6-6 and J is TRBJ1-6, with D hard to call. The chain's CDR3 is CATAQSWVDNSPLHF. The CDR3 bases are TGTGCCACAGCCCAAAGCTGGGTCGATAATTCACCCCTCCACTTT.